Shown below are 2 T cell receptor beta chains from a single sample sequenced in a study of cytomegalovirus exposure and HLA in healthy donors. The PCR ran on 60 Vbeta and 13 Jbeta primers. Clones were read by immunoSEQ multiplex PCR, and TCRdb kept only the in-frame ones, dropping some. The sample shows some 180,000 clones, 12% of them seen only once. Sequencing was done on a sample of PBMCs. Source of these receptors: a man aged 50 or older in good health and CMV-seropositive.

The sample holds a few counts of this clone. The rearrangement links TRBV7-2 to TRBJ2-7; D is unclear. V shed 2 bases and J shed 3 bases, with 8 bases lying between them. The length of the CDR3 is 13 residues. The germline V gene has CDR1 SGHTA and CDR2 FQGNSA. CDR3 residues: CASSLNWDYEQYV. The CDR3 DNA is TGTGCCAGCAGCTTAAACTGGGACTACGAGCAGTACGTC.

The chain employs TRBV6-5 and TRBJ2-1; D remains unclear. V dropped 2 bases and J dropped 0 bases, with 8 bases sitting between them. The CDR3 length is 15 residues. Germline V lookup: CDR1 MNHEY, CDR2 SVGAGI. The CDR3 bases are TGTGCCAGCAGTTACGCCCCGAGCTCCTACAATGAGCAGTTCTTC. The encoded protein is CASSYAPSSYNEQFF.